This paragraph reports one T cell receptor (beta chain). Germline-derived CDR1 and CDR2 are SGHRS and YFSETQ. CDR3 size: 15 residues. The V and J ends lost 4 bases and 6 bases respectively, with 20 bases between them. As handled by the study authors: Nucleated cell counts were estimated from reference gene primer amplification. The repertoire was sequenced with immunoSEQ multiplex PCR; TCRdb's copy has only in-frame clones and lacks some. D and trimming were read from the DNA, whereas the V and J calls and clone size are those reported in that table. The sample lists under 30,000 clones; roughly 86% were seen once. These data are taken from a study of blood T cell repertoires in COVID-19. Study as a whole: PBMCs, B-cell-depleted T cells, or T cells were the source of the cDNA or gDNA that made up the material.

The sequenced sample was peripheral blood. The receptor was derived from a man aged 50 or older with active COVID-19. The chain is built from TRBV5-1 and TRBJ2-7, with unresolved D. The CDR3 reads CASSPPLTSHSEQYF. The CDR3 DNA sequence: TGCGCCAGCAGCCCCCCCTTGACAAGCCACTCCGAGCAGTACTTC. The variable domain in full, completed from reference TRBV5-1 and TRBJ2-7, reads KAGVTQTPRYLIKTRGQQVTLSCSPISGHRSVSWYQQTPGQGLQFLFEYFSETQRNKGNFPGRFSGRQFSNSRSEMNVSTLELGDSALYLCASSPPLTSHSEQYFGPGTRLTVT.